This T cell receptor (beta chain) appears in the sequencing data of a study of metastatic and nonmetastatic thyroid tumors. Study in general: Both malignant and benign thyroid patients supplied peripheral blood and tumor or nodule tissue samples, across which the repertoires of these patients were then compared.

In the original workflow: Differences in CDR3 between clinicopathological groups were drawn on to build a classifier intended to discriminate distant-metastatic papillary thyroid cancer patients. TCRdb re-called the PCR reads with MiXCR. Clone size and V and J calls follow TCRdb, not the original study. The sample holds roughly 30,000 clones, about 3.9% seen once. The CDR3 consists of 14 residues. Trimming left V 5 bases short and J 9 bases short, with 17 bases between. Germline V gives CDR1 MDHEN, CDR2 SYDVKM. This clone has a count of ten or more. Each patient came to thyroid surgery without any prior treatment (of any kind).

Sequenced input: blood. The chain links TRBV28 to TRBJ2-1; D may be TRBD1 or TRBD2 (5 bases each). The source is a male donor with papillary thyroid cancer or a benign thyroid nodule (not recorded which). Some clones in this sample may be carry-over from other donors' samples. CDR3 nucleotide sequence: TGTGCCAGCAGTGTACCTCTGGGGGAGCCTGAGCAGTTCTTC. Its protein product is CASSVPLGEPEQFF.